The next 18 T cell receptor beta chains were all read from a single sample in a study of cytomegalovirus exposure and HLA in healthy donors. The PCR ran on 60 Vbeta and 13 Jbeta primers. Sequencing was performed with immunoSEQ multiplex PCR; in TCRdb, only in-frame clones are kept and a portion is missing. This table has roughly 150,000 clones, about 70% appearing once. The sequenced sample consisted of PBMCs. The receptors shown here come from a male donor in good health and CMV-seronegative.

The V and J genes are TRBV5-1 and TRBJ2-7, with TRBD1 matching over 11 bases. The CDR3 has 14 amino acids. The V gene's germline CDR1 is SGHRS and CDR2 YFSETQ. The V gene end was trimmed by 4 bases and the J gene end by 6 bases; junction bases not matched to a gene: 6. CDR3 nucleotides: TGCGCCAGCAGCCATCGGGACAGGGGGGGCGAGCAGTACTTC. This sequence encodes CASSHRDRGGEQYF.

This chain connects TRBV9 to TRBJ2-7; TRBD2 is a possible D gene (6 bases). The CDR3 covers 14 residues. From germline, CDR1 is SGDLS and CDR2 YYNGEE. With 5 bases removed from V and 6 bases from J, the gap between germline ends came to 18 bases. The CDR3 protein is CASREGNGIGEQYF. CDR3 nucleotide sequence: TGTGCCAGCAGGGAGGGAAATGGCATTGGCGAGCAGTACTTC.

This rearrangement joins TRBV28 to TRBJ2-6; 7 nucleotides align to TRBD1. This CDR3 has 19 amino acids. The germline gives CDR1 MDHEN, CDR2 SYDVKM. J gave up 3 bases and V 5 bases, and 16 bases lay outside the gene matches. Here the CDR3 DNA reads TGTGCCAGCAGTCCAGGACAGGCCTCAAAGTGGCGTGGGGCCAACGTCCTGACTTTC. This codes for CASSPGQASKWRGANVLTF.

The V call is TRBV19, the J call TRBJ1-2; D call uncertain. CDR1 and CDR2 from the germline V gene are LNHDA and SQIVND (reference sequence). The CDR3 is made up of 14 amino acids. Trimming took off 3 bases at V and 3 bases at J, with 11 bases between the two ends. CDR3 protein: CASSIRGEHYGYTF. Written as DNA, the CDR3 is TGTGCCAGTAGTATTCGGGGAGAACACTATGGCTACACCTTC.

The rearrangement joins TRBV7-9 to TRBJ1-1; possible D gene TRBD1, 5 bases. Trimming shortened V by 1 base and J by 6 bases, and 12 bases separated the two germline ends. The CDR3 consists of 14 residues. Germline V gene sequence: CDR1 SEHNR, CDR2 FQNEAQ (reference sequence). In DNA, the CDR3 is TGTGCCAGCAGCTTAGTTACAGGTACCCCTGAAGCTTTCTTT. As protein: CASSLVTGTPEAFF.

The rearrangement uses TRBV10-1 and TRBJ2-7; TRBD1 agrees at 7 bases. CDR3 length equals 15 residues. Unmatched junction bases numbered 9, after V lost 7 bases and J lost 0 bases. Germline values: CDR1 WNHNN, CDR2 SYGVQD (reference sequence). CDR3 sequence (DNA): TGCGCCAGCACCCTGGGGACAGCGAGCTCCTACGAGCAGTACTTC. It is translated as CASTLGTASSYEQYF.

This clone has just a few counts. J is TRBJ2-3 and V is TRBV7-2; 7 bases match TRBD1. Germline V gives CDR1 SGHTA, CDR2 FQGNSA. The CDR3 contains 16 residues. With 3 bases clipped from V and 0 bases from J, the junction kept 6 bases outside the gene matches. CDR3 in DNA: TGTGCCAGCAGCTTGGGACAGCTCAGAAGCACAGATACGCAGTATTTT. It codes for CASSLGQLRSTDTQYF.

V usage is TRBV29-1 and J usage is TRBJ1-1; D is perhaps TRBD1 (5 bases). This CDR3 is built from 14 residues. Germline loops: CDR1 SQVTM, CDR2 ANQGSEA. V lost 6 bases and J lost 2, with 16 bases in between. CDR3 sequence (DNA): TGCAGCGTCTCGACCGGGACTCGAAACACTGAAGCTTTCTTT. It is translated as CSVSTGTRNTEAFF.

The rearrangement uses TRBV9 and TRBJ2-4; possibly TRBD1 for D (6 bases). Germline lookup yields CDR1 SGDLS and CDR2 YYNGEE. With 1 base removed from V and 7 bases from J, the gap between germline ends came to 9 bases. CDR3 length: 13 amino acids. The CDR3 DNA sequence: TGTGCCAGCAGCGTAATAACAGGGAACATTCAGTACTTC. The encoded protein is CASSVITGNIQYF.

The V gene is TRBV28, the J gene TRBJ1-5, with a weak D call TRBD1 (6 bases). Germline V gene lookup returns CDR1 MDHEN and CDR2 SYDVKM. Trimming cost V 5 bases and J 2 bases, with 16 bases left between them. CDR3 length: 16 residues. This CDR3 reads CASSNRVGWGNQPQHF. The CDR3 DNA follows: TGTGCCAGCAGTAACAGGGTGGGTTGGGGCAATCAGCCCCAGCATTTT.

This chain uses TRBV30 with TRBJ2-2; tentatively, D is TRBD2 (7 bases). Germline V CDR1 and CDR2: GTSNPN, SVGIG (reference sequence). The ends were cut back, 3 bases at V and 1 base at J, with 15 bases in the middle. CDR3 length equals 16 residues. The CDR3 region is CAWRPWGGQNTGELFF. CDR3 bases: TGTGCCTGGAGGCCTTGGGGGGGCCAGAACACCGGGGAGCTGTTTTTT.

The gene calls are TRBV18 and TRBJ2-2; 9 bases align to TRBD1. Germline V gives CDR1 KGHSH, CDR2 LQKENI. This CDR3 is built from 17 residues. Trimming cost V 3 bases and J 0 bases; bases outside gene matches: 5. The CDR3 sequence: CASSPGTGKANTGELFF. The CDR3 DNA follows: TGTGCCAGCTCACCCGGGACAGGGAAAGCGAACACCGGGGAGCTGTTTTTT.

This clone was counted a few times. The chain carries TRBV7-8 and TRBJ1-6; TRBD1 is a possible D gene (5 bases). CDR1 and CDR2 (germline): SGHVS, FQNEAQ. V lost 1 base to trimming and J lost 8 bases, with 15 bases between them. This CDR3 has 16 residues. CDR3 in amino acids: CASSLEVRVVDSPLHF. As DNA, the CDR3 is TGTGCCAGCAGCTTAGAAGTCAGGGTCGTTGATTCACCCCTCCACTTT.

The rearrangement joins TRBV15 to TRBJ1-6; no clear D. Germline-derived CDR1 and CDR2 are LNHNV and YYDKDF (reference sequence). This CDR3 is 16 amino acids long. V gave up 0 bases and J gave up 9 bases, with 15 bases separating them. This chain's CDR3 is CATSRDQVILGSPLHF. CDR3 nucleotides: TGTGCCACCAGCAGAGATCAGGTCATTTTGGGTTCACCCCTCCACTTT.

V usage is TRBV7-9 and J usage is TRBJ2-3; D is perhaps TRBD2 (6 bases). Trimming removed 1 base at V and 0 bases at J, with 11 bases between. The V gene's germline CDR1 is SEHNR and CDR2 FQNEAQ (reference sequence). The CDR3 runs to 16 residues. The DNA for the CDR3 is TGTGCCAGCAGCTTAGACGCGGGACCTAGCACAGATACGCAGTATTTT. Translation: CASSLDAGPSTDTQYF.

The V and J genes are TRBV28 and TRBJ2-3; D is perhaps TRBD2 (5 bases). The CDR3 is 13 residues long. Deletions cut 6 bases from V and 0 bases from J, with 7 bases between. Looked up from germline, CDR1 is MDHEN and CDR2 is SYDVKM. The CDR3 nucleotides are TGTGCCAGCAGGGACTTTAGCACAGATACGCAGTATTTT. It translates to CASRDFSTDTQYF.

This clone was observed a few times. The chain couples TRBV10-3 to TRBJ1-1; 8 bases line up with TRBD1. The CDR3 is 16 amino acids. Germline CDR1 is ENHRY and CDR2 is SYGVKD. Trimming removed 7 bases from V and 1 base from J; junction bases left unmatched: 11. CDR3: CAINQYGQGENTEAFF. CDR3 DNA sequence: TGTGCCATCAACCAATACGGACAGGGAGAGAACACTGAAGCTTTCTTT.

This sequence joins TRBV2 and TRBJ2-7; perhaps TRBD2 as D (7 bases). V was trimmed by 7 bases and J by 5 bases, leaving 15 bases between them. Germline CDR1 reads SNHLY; CDR2 reads FYNNEI. The CDR3 covers 13 residues. The CDR3 bases are TGTGCCAGCAAGGGGGAGGGGGGGCACGAGCAGTACTTC. It yields the protein CASKGEGGHEQYF.